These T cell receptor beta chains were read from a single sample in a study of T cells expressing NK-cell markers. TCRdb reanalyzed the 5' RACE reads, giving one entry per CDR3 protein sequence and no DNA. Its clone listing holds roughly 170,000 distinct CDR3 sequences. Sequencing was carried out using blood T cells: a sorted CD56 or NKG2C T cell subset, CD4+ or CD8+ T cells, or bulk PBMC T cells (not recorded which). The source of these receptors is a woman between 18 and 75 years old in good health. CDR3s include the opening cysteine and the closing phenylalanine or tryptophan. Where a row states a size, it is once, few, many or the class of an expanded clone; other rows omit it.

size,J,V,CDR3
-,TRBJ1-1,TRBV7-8,CASSKQGPNTEAFF
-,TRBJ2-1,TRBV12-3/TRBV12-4,CASRQTGLLWNEQFF
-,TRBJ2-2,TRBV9,CASSVSSSNTGELFF
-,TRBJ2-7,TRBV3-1,CASSQVATGEQYF
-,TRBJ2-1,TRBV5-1,CASSLGWGNADNEQFF
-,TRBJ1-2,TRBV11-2,CASPRLTRRYGYTF
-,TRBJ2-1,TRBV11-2,CASSPGLKNEQFF
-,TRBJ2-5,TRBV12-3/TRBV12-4,CASSILGRETQYF
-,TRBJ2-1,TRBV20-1,CSAEMASGSINEQFF
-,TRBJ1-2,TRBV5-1,CASSLGRGFSNYGYTF
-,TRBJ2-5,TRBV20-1,CSASGWRGGGQETQYF
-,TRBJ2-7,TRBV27,CASSNYYEQYF
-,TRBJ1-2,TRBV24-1,CATSEGWTGSYGYTF
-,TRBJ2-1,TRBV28,CASRTVSSYNEQFF
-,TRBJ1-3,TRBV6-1,CASKTTRRSGNTIYF
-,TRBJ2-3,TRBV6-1,CASSGTDQGTDTQYF
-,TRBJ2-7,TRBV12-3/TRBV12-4,CASSLAGTGTNYEQYF
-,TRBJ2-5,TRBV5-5,CASSSYLQETQYF
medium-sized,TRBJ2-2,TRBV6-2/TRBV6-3,CASNTVGADTGELFF
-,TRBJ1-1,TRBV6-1,CASSSDRGRTEAFF
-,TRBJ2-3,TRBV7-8,CASSLRLAGGTNTQYF
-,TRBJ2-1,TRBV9,CASSPAATSGIDNEQFF
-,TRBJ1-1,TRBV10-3,CAISPRDLGTEAFF
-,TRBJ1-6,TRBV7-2,CASSLAHGGGSPLHF
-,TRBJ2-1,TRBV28,CASSPLVNAYNEQFF
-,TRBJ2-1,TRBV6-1,CASRVAGGVYNEQFF
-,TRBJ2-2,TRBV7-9,CASSTSPGGHTGELFF
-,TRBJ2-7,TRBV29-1,CSVEDLELAGYEQYF
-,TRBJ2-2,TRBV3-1,CASSQGPAGGKRTGELFF
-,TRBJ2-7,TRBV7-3,CASSPAGVPYEQYF
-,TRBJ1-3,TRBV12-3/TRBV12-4,CASRAGGSGNTIYF
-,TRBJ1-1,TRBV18,CASSPQTDINTEAFF
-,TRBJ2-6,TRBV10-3,CAIRSGSGANVLTF
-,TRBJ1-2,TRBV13,CASSFIGYSNYGYTF
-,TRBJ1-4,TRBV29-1,CSVAGDSTNEKLFF
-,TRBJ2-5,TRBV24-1,CATRNIQRETQYF
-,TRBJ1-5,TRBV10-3,CACQGSSNQPQHF
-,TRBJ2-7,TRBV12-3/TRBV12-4,CASSLRGRLAGAASYEQYF
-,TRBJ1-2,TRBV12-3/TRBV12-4,CASSRPGQVTNGYTF
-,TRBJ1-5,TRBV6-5,CASSYSTGRPQHF
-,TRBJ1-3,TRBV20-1,CSARQGRGNTIYF
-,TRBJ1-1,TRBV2,CASRGGERAEAFF
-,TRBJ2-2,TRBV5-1,CASSFGLARELFF
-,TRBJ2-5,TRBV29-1,CSVERGRLETQYF
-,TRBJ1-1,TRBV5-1,CASSLVRSEGFDTEAFF